Listed here are 18 T cell receptor beta chains from one sample, sequenced in a study of T cell responses to AZD1222 COVID-19 vaccine. Produced via immunoSEQ multiplex PCR; TCRdb's table is partial and in-frame only. The sample has approximately 140,000 clones; roughly 92% are singletons. The material was peripheral blood, obtained on day 0 of AZD1222 vaccination. The receptor set was obtained from an adult in good health.

V gene TRBV28 combines with J gene TRBJ2-2; 7 bases align to TRBD1. The germline gives CDR1 MDHEN, CDR2 SYDVKM. The CDR3 sequence is 16 residues long. V gave up 6 bases and J gave up 0 bases; unmatched junction bases: 7. The CDR3 DNA follows: TGTGCCAGCAGAACACAGGGGACGGCGAACACCGGGGAGCTGTTTTTT. This encodes CASRTQGTANTGELFF.

V usage is TRBV6-5 and J usage is TRBJ2-3, with 10 bases that match TRBD1. V was pared by 6 bases and J by 7 bases, with 4 bases of the junction left unmatched. The V gene's germline CDR1 is MNHEY and CDR2 SVGAGI. The CDR3 is made up of 13 amino acids. CDR3: CASRGQGRNTQYF. The CDR3 DNA follows: TGTGCCAGCAGGGGACAGGGGCGAAATACGCAGTATTTT.

The chain is built from TRBV4-1 and TRBJ1-5, with TRBD1 identical over 9 bases. The CDR3 contains 15 residues. V lost 0 bases, J lost 7 bases, and 4 bases stayed unmatched. Germline V lookup: CDR1 MGHRA, CDR2 YSYEKL. CDR3: CASSQEGQGLQPQHF. In DNA form, the CDR3 reads TGCGCCAGCAGCCAAGAGGGACAGGGCTTGCAGCCCCAGCATTTT.

This rearrangement joins TRBV10-1 to TRBJ2-1; D is uncertain. This CDR3 is 13 amino acids long. Trimming removed 5 bases at V and 7 bases at J, with 12 bases between. Germline loops: CDR1 WNHNN, CDR2 SYGVQD (reference sequence). CDR3 coding DNA: TGCGCCAGCAGTAAGGAGCTGGGAAATGAGCAGTTCTTC. Its protein product is CASSKELGNEQFF.

J is TRBJ1-4 and V is TRBV3-1 (or the pseudogene TRBV3-2); D ambiguous. The CDR3 contains 16 residues. The V end lost 0 bases, the J end lost 7 bases, and 15 bases lay between the germline ends. The germline CDR1 and CDR2 sequences are LGHDT and YNNKEL (reference sequence). CDR3 DNA sequence: TGTGCCAGCAGCCAAGATCTGGCAGACTCGGCTGAAAAACTGTTTTTT. This codes for CASSQDLADSAEKLFF.

This chain links TRBV7-9 with TRBJ1-1; D remains ambiguous. Deletions cut 3 bases from V and 6 bases from J, with 14 bases between. The CDR3 is 14 amino acids. Germline CDR1 and CDR2: SEHNR and FQNEAQ (reference sequence). The CDR3 bases are TGTGCCAGCAGCTTTTCAGCCCCGTCGTCTGAAGCTTTCTTT. This encodes CASSFSAPSSEAFF.

This chain connects TRBV12-3 or TRBV12-4 to TRBJ1-2; no definite D call. The CDR3 totals 13 residues. V was clipped by 5 bases and J by 4 bases, with 11 bases between them. CDR3 coding DNA: TGTGCCAGCAGTGGAGTCCCCCTCTATGGCTACACCTTC. Amino acid sequence: CASSGVPLYGYTF.

This chain links TRBV5-4 with TRBJ1-1, with 9 bases that match TRBD1. From germline, CDR1 is SGHNT and CDR2 YYREEE (reference sequence). The ends lost 9 bases at V and 1 base at J; junction bases unmatched: 4. There are 13 residues in the CDR3. The CDR3 sequence is CATRTGENTEAFF. Here the CDR3 DNA reads TGTGCCACCCGGACAGGGGAGAACACTGAAGCTTTCTTT.

This chain connects TRBV7-9 to TRBJ2-2; a possible D gene is TRBD1 (6 bases). Germline V gene data show CDR1 as SEHNR and CDR2 as FQNEAQ (reference sequence). The CDR3 loop spans 15 amino acids. Trimming took 2 bases from V and 7 from J, leaving 14 bases between them. The CDR3 DNA sequence: TGTGCCAGCAGCTTACTCCAGGGGCGAGGCGGGGAGCTGTTTTTT. As protein: CASSLLQGRGGELFF.

V is TRBV29-1 and J is TRBJ1-2, with 10 bases lining up with TRBD1. Unmatched junction bases numbered 5, after V lost 6 bases and J lost 7 bases. This CDR3 contains 12 residues. The germline V gene has CDR1 SQVTM and CDR2 ANQGSEA. Written as DNA, the CDR3 is TGCAGCGTAGGGACAGGGGAGGTTGGCTACACCTTC. It translates to CSVGTGEVGYTF.

The chain uses TRBV18 and TRBJ1-5; TRBD1 matches at 8 bases. After removal of 4 bases from V and 4 bases from J, the junction contained 6 bases not matched to a gene. This CDR3 is built from 15 residues. Per germline, CDR1 KGHSH and CDR2 LQKENI. Here the CDR3 DNA reads TGTGCCAGCTCACAAGGGACAGGTCAGAATCAGCCCCAGCATTTT. This codes for CASSQGTGQNQPQHF.

This chain's CDR3 is CASSLRRPGENGYTF. CDR3 sequence (DNA): TGTGCCAGCAGTTTACGACGACCGGGGGAAAATGGCTACACCTTC. The chain uses TRBV27 and TRBJ1-2, with D possibly matching TRBD1 (5 bases). Trimming left V 2 bases short and J 6 bases short, with 16 bases between. The CDR3 contains 15 residues. CDR1 is MNHEY, CDR2 SMNVEV, per germline (reference sequence).

This sequence joins TRBV7-2 and TRBJ1-2; possible D gene TRBD1, 6 bases. This CDR3 spans 13 amino acids. The germline V and J ends were trimmed by 1 base and 5 bases, with 8 bases remaining between them. Germline V gene sequence: CDR1 SGHTA, CDR2 FQGNSA. CDR3: CASSLGTAYGYTF. Here the CDR3 DNA reads TGTGCCAGCAGCTTAGGGACAGCTTATGGCTACACCTTC.

The rearrangement joins TRBV28 to TRBJ1-2; D is uncertain. The ends were cut back, 5 bases at V and 4 bases at J, with 5 bases in the middle. The V gene's germline CDR1 is MDHEN and CDR2 SYDVKM. This CDR3 comprises 11 residues. Here the CDR3 DNA reads TGTGCCAGCAGTACGAGCTATGGCTACACCTTC. It yields the protein CASSTSYGYTF.

V gene TRBV28 combines with J gene TRBJ2-7; D gene unclear. The germline gives CDR1 MDHEN, CDR2 SYDVKM. V was clipped by 6 bases and J by 3 bases, with 12 bases between them. This CDR3 is built from 13 residues. CDR3 in amino acids: CASSSESYYEQYV. CDR3 sequence (DNA): TGTGCCAGCAGCTCCGAGAGCTACTACGAGCAGTACGTC.

The chain links TRBV2 to TRBJ1-1; 8 nucleotides line up with TRBD1. Germline assignment: CDR1 SNHLY and CDR2 FYNNEI. The length of the CDR3 is 14 residues. V lost 7 bases to trimming and J lost 4 bases; unmatched junction nucleotides: 8. The CDR3 sequence is CASKTTGGITEAFF. The CDR3 DNA reads as TGTGCCAGCAAAACTACAGGGGGTATCACTGAAGCTTTCTTT.

V and J are TRBV4-1 and TRBJ1-5; D not resolved. V was clipped by 4 bases and J by 0 bases, with 13 bases between them. The CDR3 runs to 16 residues. Per the germline V gene, CDR1 is MGHRA and CDR2 is YSYEKL. The CDR3 loop reads CASSLQTSYSNQPQHF. CDR3 nucleotides: TGCGCCAGCAGCCTACAGACGAGCTATAGCAATCAGCCCCAGCATTTT.

This chain links TRBV21-1 with TRBJ2-7; the table assigns TRBD1, which was not confirmed against the DNA. TRBV21-1 represents a pseudogene. The CDR3 length is 10 residues. As DNA, the CDR3 is TGTGCCAGCGGTCGACAGTCACAGTACGTC. This sequence encodes CASGRQSQYV.